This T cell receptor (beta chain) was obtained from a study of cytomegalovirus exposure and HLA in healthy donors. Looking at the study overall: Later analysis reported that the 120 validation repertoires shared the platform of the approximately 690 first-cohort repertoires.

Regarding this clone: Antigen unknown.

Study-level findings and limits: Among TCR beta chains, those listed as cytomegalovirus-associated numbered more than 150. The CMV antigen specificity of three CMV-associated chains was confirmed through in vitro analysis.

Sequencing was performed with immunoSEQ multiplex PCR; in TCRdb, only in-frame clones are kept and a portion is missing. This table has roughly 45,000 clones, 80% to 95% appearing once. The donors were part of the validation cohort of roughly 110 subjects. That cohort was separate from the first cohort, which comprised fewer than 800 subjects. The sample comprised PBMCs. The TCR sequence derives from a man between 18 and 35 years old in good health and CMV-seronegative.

In nucleotides, the CDR3 is TGCAGTGCTAAAACGAGAAGCGAGCAGTACTTC. Protein sequence: CSAKTRSEQYF. This chain uses TRBV20-1 with TRBJ2-7; D remains unclear. CDR1 is DFQATT and CDR2 is SNEGSKA in the germline V gene (reference sequence). The CDR3 is 11 amino acids. Trimming stripped 4 bases from V and 6 bases from J, with 10 bases between.